This TCR beta chain emerged from a study of T cell repertoires in cytomegalovirus infection (dated 2019 in TCRdb). As for the study more broadly: Alongside well-studied HLA-B-restricted epitopes, the peptide stimulations were aimed at recently identified HLA-C-restricted CMV epitopes, whose presentation resists viral immunomodulation. Because public TCR beta signatures pointed to carriage of CMV infection together with the matching HLA type, the HLA type of each donor mattered for the analysis. Study-wide findings and limitations: The ex vivo response was dominated by HLA-C-restricted CMV-specific TCR beta clonotypes, which also provided the single most frequent clonotype in two of eight donors. Cumulative frequency of public TCR beta family members discriminated carriers of CMV infection plus the relevant HLA type in this cohort and an independent roughly 320-donor cohort.

The instrument given in TCRdb is Illumina HiSeq 1500. The public sequencing data were trimmed at Q25 with fastp and processed into clonotypes with MiXCR by TCRdb, which kept only in-frame beta chains. Every distinct CDR3 protein forms one entry, paired with its most common genes and DNA. The sample yields a few hundred thousand distinct CDR3 sequences; around two fifths were counted once. Of the sample, around 48% is held by the ten largest clones. What this sample's treatment or condition label stands for: in vitro stimulation with specific CMV peptide epitopes to enrich CMV-specific T cells. Points on this clonotype: Which antigen it targets is not known. No much larger clone is present one base from it, and per-base qualities are unavailable.

The CDR3 holds 15 amino acids from the cysteine to the phenylalanine. The only DNA kept is the CDR3, 45 bases in frame from the first base. CDR1 and CDR2 were assigned from the germline V gene (reference sequence) as DFQATT and SNEGSKA. V and J lose 6 bases and 1 base, and a span of 19 bases separates them. The TCR comes from a human donor in good health (CMV status not recorded). Some clones in this sample may be carry-over from other donors' samples. The sample here was cultured PBMCs, taken from culture after CMV antigen stimulation. The V and J genes are TRBV20-1 and TRBJ2-7; no D gene can be assigned with confidence. Read as DNA, the sequence is TGCAGTGCGTCTGGGCCGGGCGACAAATCCTACGAGCAGTACTTC. It specifies CSASGPGDKSYEQYF.